These 30 T cell receptor beta chains came from one sample sequenced in a study of blood T cell repertoires in COVID-19. The table came from immunoSEQ multiplex PCR; TCRdb's copy has only in-frame clones and leaves some out. Of some 350,000 clones in the sample, approximately 88% were seen once. Sequenced material: PBMCs or T cells enriched from blood (not recorded which). The receptors come from a man aged 25 to 40 who had recovered from COVID-19.

The chain couples TRBV6-5 to TRBJ1-6; 7 bases align to TRBD1. The trim removed 4 bases at V and 7 bases at J, leaving 7 bases unmatched. The CDR3 is made up of 15 amino acids. CDR1 and CDR2 (germline): MNHEY, SVGAGI. As DNA, the CDR3 is TGTGCCAGCAGTTTCCGGACAGGATCGAATTCACCCCTCCACTTT. This sequence encodes CASSFRTGSNSPLHF.

The chain uses TRBV11-2 and TRBJ1-3, with no clear D. The germline V gene encodes CDR1 SGHAT and CDR2 FQNNGV. The CDR3 covers 14 residues. V lost 5 bases and J 0 bases, leaving 8 bases between the germline ends. The CDR3 region is CASSQAFSGNTIYF. The CDR3, as DNA: TGTGCCAGCAGCCAGGCCTTCTCTGGAAACACCATATATTTT.

The chain uses TRBV27 and TRBJ1-6, with TRBD1 identical over 8 bases. The CDR3 spans 16 residues. CDR1 and CDR2 from the germline V gene are MNHEY and SMNVEV (reference sequence). The V segment lost 1 base and the J segment 5 bases; nucleotides outside the gene matches: 4. The DNA for the CDR3 is TGTGCCAGCAGTTTATATGGGACAGGAAATAATTCACCCCTCCACTTT. This gives the protein CASSLYGTGNNSPLHF.

The chain uses TRBV13 and TRBJ2-4, with 9 bases aligning to TRBD1. V lost 5 bases, J lost 0 bases, and 8 bases stayed unmatched. The CDR3 totals 17 residues. Looked up from germline, CDR1 is PRHDT and CDR2 is FYEKMQ (reference sequence). CDR3 residues: CASSAWTGEKAKNIQYF. The CDR3 DNA reads TGTGCCAGCAGCGCGTGGACAGGGGAAAAAGCCAAAAACATTCAGTACTTC.

The gene calls are TRBV20-1 and TRBJ2-7; D possibly corresponds to TRBD1 (6 bases). Trimming shortened V by 3 bases and J by 3 bases, and 15 bases separated the two germline ends. Looked up from germline, CDR1 is DFQATT and CDR2 is SNEGSKA (reference sequence). The CDR3 has 14 residues. In nucleotides, the CDR3 is TGCAGTGCTAGTAAATGGGGCAGGGGCTACGAGCAGTACTTC. Translating gives CSASKWGRGYEQYF.

The genes are TRBV3-1 (or the pseudogene TRBV3-2) and TRBJ1-4; D ambiguous. V shed 1 base and J shed 0 bases, with 9 bases lying between them. Germline V gene lookup returns CDR1 LGHDT and CDR2 YNNKEL (reference sequence). The length of the CDR3 is 16 residues. The CDR3 here is CASSQGRATTNEKLFF. As DNA, the CDR3 is TGTGCCAGCAGCCAAGGACGAGCGACAACTAATGAAAAACTGTTTTTT.

The CDR3: CASSRASGGNTDTQYF. CDR3 sequence (DNA): TGTGCCAGCAGCCGCGCTAGCGGCGGAAACACAGATACGCAGTATTTT. The V and J genes are TRBV3-1 (or the pseudogene TRBV3-2) and TRBJ2-3; 7 nucleotides line up with TRBD2. This CDR3 spans 16 amino acids. Germline V lookup: CDR1 LGHDT, CDR2 YNNKEL (reference sequence). J lost 2 bases, V lost 4 bases, and 9 bases had no gene match.

This sequence joins TRBV2 and TRBJ1-1; D is possibly TRBD1 (6 bases). The CDR3 is 17 residues long. The V end was cut by 6 bases, the J end by 0 bases, with 20 bases between. The germline V gene encodes CDR1 SNHLY and CDR2 FYNNEI. CDR3: CASRGYGTPKMNTEAFF. The CDR3 DNA reads as TGTGCCAGCAGGGGGTACGGGACACCTAAAATGAACACTGAAGCTTTCTTT.

V gene TRBV27 combines with J gene TRBJ2-2, with TRBD1 as a possible D gene (6 bases). V lost 5 bases and J lost 6, with 13 bases in between. Looked up from germline, CDR1 is MNHEY and CDR2 is SMNVEV (reference sequence). This CDR3 region has 14 residues. The CDR3 coding sequence is TGTGCCAGCAGTCACCACAGGGATTCCGGGGAGCTGTTTTTT. Translated, it gives CASSHHRDSGELFF.

The genes are TRBV15 and TRBJ1-1; no definite D call. This CDR3 is 14 amino acids long. Trimming took 0 bases from V and 2 from J, leaving 7 bases between them. Germline V CDR1 and CDR2: LNHNV, YYDKDF (reference sequence). DNA for the CDR3: TGTGCCACCAGCAGAGACAGGCTTAACACTGAAGCTTTCTTT. Residues: CATSRDRLNTEAFF.

In the case of this clone: The same CDR3 also results from other DNA sequences found in this sample. This chain connects TRBV5-1 to TRBJ2-6; D is possibly TRBD1 (6 bases). The CDR3 loop spans 17 amino acids. Germline CDR1 is SGHRS and CDR2 is YFSETQ. The ends were cut back, 0 bases at V and 0 bases at J, with 10 bases in the middle. CDR3 sequence reads: CASSLDRASSGANVLTF. The CDR3 nucleotides read TGCGCCAGCAGCTTGGACAGGGCCAGCTCTGGGGCCAACGTCCTGACTTTC.

V is TRBV4-2 and J is TRBJ2-2; TRBD1 agrees at 11 bases. The germline V gene has CDR1 LGHNA and CDR2 YNFKEQ. V gave up 4 bases and J gave up 7 bases; unmatched junction bases: 5. The CDR3 consists of 15 residues. The DNA of the CDR3 is TGTGCCAGCAGCCGATTCGGGACAGGGGGCGGGGAGCTGTTTTTT. Amino acids: CASSRFGTGGGELFF.

The chain recombines TRBV7-2 with TRBJ2-3, with TRBD2 as a possible D gene (7 bases). V lost 5 bases and J lost 1, with 10 bases in between. This CDR3 has 14 amino acids. Germline V gene lookup returns CDR1 SGHTA and CDR2 FQGNSA. The CDR3: CASSVRGRTDTQYF. As DNA, the CDR3 is TGTGCCAGCAGCGTGCGGGGGCGCACAGATACGCAGTATTTT.

The J gene is TRBJ1-1, the V gene TRBV2, with D unclear. Trimming left V 6 bases short and J 0 bases short, with 11 bases between. The CDR3 is 14 residues long. Germline-derived CDR1 and CDR2 are SNHLY and FYNNEI. The CDR3 nucleotides are TGTGCCAGCAGGGTTCGGGGAGTGAACACTGAAGCTTTCTTT. Translating it yields CASRVRGVNTEAFF.

This clone was recorded once. CDR3 in DNA: TGTGCCAGCAGTGAAGAGAGGTTTCCCTTCCACGAGCAGTACTTC. This gives the protein CASSEERFPFHEQYF. J is TRBJ2-7 and V is TRBV6-1; no clear D. In germline, CDR1 is MNHNS, CDR2 SASEGT. The V gene lost 1 base and the J gene lost 5 bases, with 15 bases spanning the gap. The CDR3 sequence is 15 residues long.

This clone appeared once. The chain couples TRBV3-1 (or the pseudogene TRBV3-2) to TRBJ2-7, with D perhaps TRBD2 (6 bases). The CDR3 runs 16 residues. The V gene lost 4 bases and the J gene lost 2 bases, with 18 bases spanning the gap. The V gene's germline CDR1 is LGHDT and CDR2 YNNKEL (reference sequence). CDR3 sequence reads: CASSLARLVRPYEQYF. The CDR3 coding sequence is TGTGCCAGCAGCCTAGCTAGACTAGTTCGTCCCTACGAGCAGTACTTC.

The V call is TRBV15, the J call TRBJ2-5, with D perhaps TRBD1 (6 bases). V shed 3 bases and J shed 2 bases, with 16 bases lying between them. This CDR3 spans 16 amino acids. Germline CDR1 reads LNHNV; CDR2 reads YYDKDF (reference sequence). CDR3 sequence: CATSSATDRNQETQYF. The CDR3 DNA reads as TGTGCCACCAGCAGCGCCACGGACAGAAATCAAGAGACCCAGTACTTC.

Regarding this clone: Other DNA sequences in this sample translate to the same CDR3. This chain uses TRBV28 with TRBJ2-7; D might be TRBD1 (5 bases). With 1 base removed from V and 4 bases from J, the gap between germline ends came to 5 bases. CDR3 size: 12 residues. Germline lookup yields CDR1 MDHEN and CDR2 SYDVKM. The CDR3 nucleotides are TGTGCCAGCAGTTTATCAGGGTACGAGCAGTACTTC. It yields the protein CASSLSGYEQYF.

CDR3 DNA sequence: TGTGCCAGTAGTATCCCCCCGACAGGGGGCTCCCCTGGGGCCAACGTCCTGACTTTC. Translated, it gives CASSIPPTGGSPGANVLTF. The gene calls are TRBV19 and TRBJ2-6, with 10 bases that match TRBD1. The V gene's germline CDR1 is LNHDA and CDR2 SQIVND (reference sequence). The CDR3 loop spans 19 amino acids. Trimming removed 3 bases from V and 2 bases from J; junction bases left unmatched: 10.

The J gene is TRBJ1-1, the V gene TRBV14, with TRBD1 matching 7 bases. Per germline, CDR1 SGHDN and CDR2 FVKESK. J lost 10 bases, V lost 3 bases, and 11 bases had no gene match. The CDR3 covers 14 residues. The CDR3 DNA follows: TGTGCCAGCAGCCATACTCAGGGGGTAGGATCAGCTTTCTTT. This sequence encodes CASSHTQGVGSAFF.

The chain joins TRBV9 to TRBJ2-7; no reliable D call. The CDR3 is made up of 14 amino acids. V lost 0 bases and J lost 0, with 7 bases in between. Germline values: CDR1 SGDLS, CDR2 YYNGEE. DNA for the CDR3: TGTGCCAGCAGCGTAGGTCAGGCCTCCTACGAGCAGTACTTC. Its protein is CASSVGQASYEQYF.

This clone was found once. The chain carries TRBV28 and TRBJ2-3; 14 nucleotides line up with TRBD2. After removal of 4 bases from V and 2 bases from J, the junction contained 5 bases not matched to a gene. The germline V gene has CDR1 MDHEN and CDR2 SYDVKM. CDR3 length: 17 residues. The CDR3, as DNA: TGTGCCAGCAGTTCAACGGGACTAGCGGGGGACACAGATACGCAGTATTTT. This translates into CASSSTGLAGDTDTQYF.

The chain has TRBV10-3 and TRBJ2-2, with D maybe TRBD2 (6 bases). Germline CDR1 ENHRY, CDR2 SYGVKD. CDR3 size: 13 residues. V lost 7 bases and J lost 3, with 9 bases in between. The CDR3 region has the DNA TGTGCCATCAAATCGGGAGACACCGGGGAGCTGTTTTTT. Its translation is CAIKSGDTGELFF.

The chain links TRBV21-1 to TRBJ2-2; the table's D call of TRBD2 was not tested on the DNA. TRBV21-1 is a pseudogene locus. This CDR3 is built from 15 residues. CDR3 nucleotides: TGTGCCAGCAACCCGTCCCCTGGTAGAACCGGGGAGCTGTTTTTT. Encoded protein: CASNPSPGRTGELFF.

The chain uses TRBV27 and TRBJ1-5; D unresolved. CDR1 and CDR2 from the germline V gene are MNHEY and SMNVEV (reference sequence). The CDR3 runs to 11 residues. The V end lost 5 bases, the J end lost 9 bases, and 8 bases lay between the germline ends. CDR3 loop: CASSTSRPQHF. The CDR3 DNA sequence: TGTGCCAGCAGTACTTCTAGGCCCCAGCATTTT.

The rearrangement joins TRBV4-1 to TRBJ1-4; TRBD1 matches at 7 bases. The germline V gene encodes CDR1 MGHRA and CDR2 YSYEKL. The CDR3 loop spans 16 amino acids. J gave up 0 bases and V 1 base, and 2 bases lay outside the gene matches. The CDR3: CASSQAGGATNEKLFF. The DNA of the CDR3 is TGCGCCAGCAGCCAAGCAGGGGGTGCAACTAATGAAAAACTGTTTTTT.

V is TRBV5-1 and J is TRBJ2-5; 11 nucleotides match TRBD2. Germline CDR1 reads SGHRS; CDR2 reads YFSETQ. The V gene end was trimmed by 0 bases and the J gene end by 2 bases; junction bases not matched to a gene: 6. The CDR3 extends over 17 amino acids. The CDR3 region has the DNA TGCGCCAGCAGCTTGGCGGCGAGGACTAGCGGGCAAGAGACCCAGTACTTC. Translating it yields CASSLAARTSGQETQYF.

The rearrangement joins TRBV6-5 to TRBJ2-7, with TRBD1 matching 8 bases. The CDR3 consists of 14 residues. Per germline, CDR1 MNHEY and CDR2 SVGAGI. With 5 bases clipped from V and 2 bases from J, the junction kept 5 bases outside the gene matches. The chain's CDR3 is CASSRTGLAYEQYF. The DNA of the CDR3 is TGTGCCAGCAGTCGGACAGGGCTCGCCTACGAGCAGTACTTC.

DNA for the CDR3: TGCAGTGCTAGTGGAACTAGCGGGGAACAAGAGACCCAGTACTTC. Residues: CSASGTSGEQETQYF. The chain employs TRBV20-1 and TRBJ2-5; 10 bases align to TRBD2. V was pared by 3 bases and J by 2 bases, with 6 bases of the junction left unmatched. Germline V lookup: CDR1 DFQATT, CDR2 SNEGSKA (reference sequence). The CDR3 has 15 residues.

The chain has TRBV4-2 and TRBJ1-4; D is uncertain. The CDR3 consists of 15 residues. Germline loops: CDR1 LGHNA, CDR2 YNFKEQ. V gave up 0 bases and J gave up 5 bases, with 10 bases separating them. The CDR3 reads CASSQERGPNEKLFF. CDR3 nucleotides: TGTGCCAGCAGCCAAGAAAGAGGGCCAAATGAAAAACTGTTTTTT.